Each of the 29 T cell receptor beta chains below was sequenced from the same sample in a study of shared clonotypes between healthy human individuals (dated by TCRdb to between 2020 and 2021). Library method: the immunoSEQ multiplex PCR assay. Drawn from immuneACCESS, this table holds only the in-frame rearrangements with V and J called that TCRdb kept. Clones are partly lost; checked studies trace under half to an unresolved V gene and leave the rest unexplained. The sample table holds approximately 99,000 clones, of which roughly 70% were seen once. The ten top clones hold about 25% of the sample. Sequencing used memory CD8+ T cells sorted from blood. The cell subset or site tag for this specimen amounts to: CD45RO+ cells pooled with CCR7-negative TemRA cells. The receptors stem from a woman aged 30 to 39 in good health.

The chain has TRBV11-2 and TRBJ2-7; tentatively, D is TRBD2 (6 bases). Germline assignment: CDR1 SGHAT and CDR2 FQNNGV. V lost 5 bases and J 6 bases, leaving 20 bases between the germline ends. The CDR3 totals 15 residues. CDR3 DNA sequence: TGTGCCAGCAGCCCCCCTGTAGCGGTCCGGGGCGAGCAGTACTTC. It encodes CASSPPVAVRGEQYF.

V is TRBV30 and J is TRBJ1-1; D gene ambiguous. The CDR3 runs to 14 residues. Deletions cut 0 bases from V and 0 bases from J, with 8 bases between. CDR1 is GTSNPN, CDR2 SVGIG, per germline (reference sequence). CDR3 DNA sequence: TGTGCCTGGAGTGTACTTCAGCTGAACACTGAAGCTTTCTTT. It codes for CAWSVLQLNTEAFF.

This clone has at least ten counts. The V and J genes are TRBV11-2 and TRBJ2-7; D call uncertain. There are 12 residues in the CDR3. V lost 5 bases, J lost 0 bases, and 5 bases lay in between. Germline values: CDR1 SGHAT, CDR2 FQNNGV. The CDR3, as DNA: TGTGCCAGCAGCGCTAGCTCCTACGAGCAGTACTTC. Translation gives CASSASSYEQYF.

This clone appeared a single time. The chain is built from TRBV6-4 and TRBJ1-1; tentative D call: TRBD1 (6 bases). CDR1 and CDR2 (germline): MRHNA, SNTAGT. The CDR3 is 13 amino acids. V was cut by 6 bases and J by 2 bases, with 10 bases left in between. CDR3 in amino acids: CASSEDSNTEAFF. DNA of the CDR3: TGTGCCAGCAGCGAGGACAGTAACACTGAAGCTTTCTTT.

This clone has more than one count but fewer than ten. The chain has TRBV12-5 and TRBJ2-1; D tentatively reads TRBD1 or TRBD2 (5 bases each). V lost 6 bases and J 0 bases, leaving 12 bases between the germline ends. The germline V gene has CDR1 LGHNT and CDR2 FRNRAP. The CDR3 loop spans 15 amino acids. The CDR3 nucleotides are TGTGCTAGTGGACAAGCAGGGAGCTCCTACAATGAGCAGTTCTTC. As protein: CASGQAGSSYNEQFF. The variable domain in full, with the rest retrieved from reference TRBV12-5 and TRBJ2-1, is DARVTQTPRHKVTEMGQEVTMRCQPILGHNTVFWYRQTMMQGLELLAYFRNRAPLDDSGMPKDRFSAEMPDATLATLKIQPSEPRDSAVYFCASGQAGSSYNEQFFGPGTRLTVL.

This chain's CDR3 is CASSESLDSNEQFF. CDR3 bases: TGTGCCAGCAGTGAATCGCTAGACTCCAATGAGCAGTTCTTC. The V and J genes are TRBV6-4 and TRBJ2-1; no clear D gene. CDR3 size: 14 residues. Germline CDR1 is MRHNA and CDR2 is SNTAGT. Between the trimmed V and J ends, which lost 3 bases and 6 bases, there was a span of 12 bases.

The V and J genes are TRBV5-4 and TRBJ1-1, with 8 bases identical to TRBD1. V dropped 4 bases and J dropped 1; count of bases not matched to a gene: 6. This CDR3 is built from 15 residues. The germline V gene has CDR1 SGHNT and CDR2 YYREEE (reference sequence). As DNA, the CDR3 is TGTGCCAGCAGCCCAGGACAGGGATGGAACACTGAAGCTTTCTTT. It is translated as CASSPGQGWNTEAFF.

This clone occurred once. The rearrangement uses TRBV5-1 and TRBJ1-1, with D possibly TRBD1 on 5 matching bases. Trimming took 2 bases from V and 2 from J, leaving 16 bases between them. Germline loops: CDR1 SGHRS, CDR2 YFSETQ. The CDR3 contains 16 residues. CDR3 residues: CASSLNQGTVNTEAFF. The CDR3 coding sequence is TGCGCCAGCAGCTTAAATCAAGGGACGGTCAACACTGAAGCTTTCTTT.

As to this clone: A read error is possible here, since a much larger clone lies one base away. The chain couples TRBV5-2 to TRBJ2-7; TRBD1 is taken as the D call from the table, unchecked against the DNA. TRBV5-2 corresponds to a pseudogene. The CDR3 runs to 13 residues. CDR3 in amino acids: CASSPDIQREQYF. CDR3 nucleotide sequence: TGTGCCAGCAGCCCGGACATCCAGCGTGAGCAGTACTTC.

This chain uses TRBV5-4 with TRBJ2-3; 11 bases agree with TRBD1. Trimming at V came to 4 bases and at J to 3 bases, leaving 4 bases not matched to a gene. The germline CDR1 and CDR2 sequences are SGHNT and YYREEE (reference sequence). The length of the CDR3 is 15 residues. The CDR3 is CASSEGQGVTDTQYF. The CDR3, as DNA: TGTGCCAGCAGCGAGGGACAGGGGGTAACAGATACGCAGTATTTT. Using reference TRBV5-4 and TRBJ2-3 for the parts outside the CDR3, the full variable domain is ETGVTQSPTHLIKTRGQQVTLRCSSQSGHNTVSWYQQALGQGPQFIFQYYREEENGRGNFPPRFSGLQFPNYSSELNVNALELDDSALYLCASSEGQGVTDTQYFGPGTRLTVL.

This clone was counted many times. The V call is TRBV30, the J call TRBJ2-7, with 8 bases lining up with TRBD2. The V gene's germline CDR1 is GTSNPN and CDR2 SVGIG (reference sequence). This CDR3 contains 15 residues. V was clipped by 0 bases and J by 6 bases; unmatched bases: 10. In DNA, the CDR3 is TGTGCCTGGAGTGTTGGGTCAGCGGGAGTCGTCGAGCAGTACTTC. Amino acids: CAWSVGSAGVVEQYF.

The chain uses TRBV7-3 and TRBJ1-5; the match to TRBD1 covers 8 bases. Germline V gene lookup returns CDR1 SGHTA and CDR2 FQGTGA. V was pared by 6 bases and J by 3 bases, with 16 bases of the junction left unmatched. The CDR3 runs 18 residues. Here the CDR3 reads CASSLLPPRGRYNQPQHF. CDR3 nucleotides: TGTGCCAGCAGTCTCCTGCCCCCCAGGGGGCGGTACAATCAGCCCCAGCATTTT.

The chain combines TRBV11-3 with TRBJ2-7, with D uncertain. The germline V gene encodes CDR1 SGHNT and CDR2 YENEEA. CDR3 length: 12 residues. V gave up 5 bases and J gave up 7 bases, with 12 bases separating them. The CDR3 here is CASSPYIEEQYF. The CDR3 bases are TGTGCCAGCAGCCCCTACATTGAGGAGCAGTACTTC.

The rearrangement links TRBV5-1 to TRBJ1-5; 10 bases are a match to TRBD1. Trimming took 5 bases from V and 7 from J; bases not matched to a gene: 6. Per the germline V gene, CDR1 is SGHRS and CDR2 is YFSETQ. The CDR3 has 14 amino acids. CDR3 in amino acids: CASSPGTGEQPQHF. The CDR3 DNA reads as TGCGCCAGCAGTCCAGGGACAGGGGAACAGCCCCAGCATTTT.

This rearrangement joins TRBV5-6 to TRBJ2-2, with a weak D call TRBD2 (5 bases). The germline V gene has CDR1 SGHDT and CDR2 YYEEEE. The CDR3 extends over 15 amino acids. V lost 2 bases, J lost 2 bases, and 10 bases lay in between. CDR3 sequence reads: CASSLLLDNTGELFF. In nucleotides, the CDR3 is TGTGCCAGCAGCTTATTACTAGATAACACCGGGGAGCTGTTTTTT.

The chain joins TRBV7-2 to TRBJ2-7, with 8 bases matching TRBD1. The J segment lost 2 bases and the V segment lost 1 base, leaving 4 bases of the junction unmatched. The CDR3 covers 15 residues. Looked up from germline, CDR1 is SGHTA and CDR2 is FQGNSA. CDR3 in DNA: TGTGCCAGCAGCTTAGGACAGGGGTGGACCTACGAGCAGTACTTC. Translating gives CASSLGQGWTYEQYF.

Only a few counts were recorded for this clone. The same CDR3 also results from other DNA sequences found in this sample. This chain links TRBV27 with TRBJ1-1; no definite D call. V shed 1 base and J shed 3 bases, with 9 bases lying between them. Per the germline V gene, CDR1 is MNHEY and CDR2 is SMNVEV (reference sequence). This CDR3 contains 14 residues. The DNA for the CDR3 is TGTGCCAGCAGTTTATTTCTGGGAGACACTGAAGCTTTCTTT. Translated: CASSLFLGDTEAFF.

V is TRBV6-4 and J is TRBJ1-1; D gene ambiguous. The germline V and J ends were trimmed by 1 base and 0 bases, with 9 bases remaining between them. Germline loops: CDR1 MRHNA, CDR2 SNTAGT. The CDR3 contains 15 residues. The CDR3 sequence: CASSDLPNMNTEAFF. The DNA for the CDR3 is TGTGCCAGCAGTGACTTACCTAACATGAACACTGAAGCTTTCTTT.

V usage is TRBV19 and J usage is TRBJ2-1; D ambiguous. CDR3 size: 12 residues. The germline V gene encodes CDR1 LNHDA and CDR2 SQIVND (reference sequence). The V and J ends lost 5 bases and 12 bases respectively, with 14 bases between them. DNA of the CDR3: TGTGCCAGTAGTCCCTTCGGCGAGGCGCAGTTCTTC. This encodes CASSPFGEAQFF.

The CDR3 DNA follows: TGTGCCAGCAGCGGGACTAGCGGGTCCGTCGTGTCGGATACGCAGTATTTT. Translating it yields CASSGTSGSVVSDTQYF. The rearrangement links TRBV9 to TRBJ2-3; 11 nucleotides line up with TRBD2. The CDR3 has 17 amino acids. Germline lookup yields CDR1 SGDLS and CDR2 YYNGEE. The J segment lost 6 bases and the V segment lost 3 bases, leaving 12 bases of the junction unmatched.

This chain joins TRBV5-6 and TRBJ2-7; D is possibly TRBD2 (6 bases). Germline lookup yields CDR1 SGHDT and CDR2 YYEEEE. Trimming shortened V by 2 bases and J by 6 bases, and 12 bases separated the two germline ends. The CDR3 consists of 13 residues. In DNA, the CDR3 is TGTGCCAGCAGCTTCGGGGGTAACTCCGAGCAGTACTTC. Amino acid sequence: CASSFGGNSEQYF.

The chain uses TRBV28 and TRBJ2-5, with D possibly being TRBD2 (6 bases). Matching the DNA end better, TRBJ2-7 makes the J call doubtful. CDR3 length: 16 amino acids. Germline assignment: CDR1 MDHEN and CDR2 SYDVKM. The CDR3 DNA reads TGTGCCAGCAGTTTTAACGGGAGACACCGCCTCTACGAGCAGTACTTC. The encoded protein is CASSFNGRHRLYEQYF.

This sequence joins TRBV2 and TRBJ2-7, with unresolved D. Germline V lookup: CDR1 SNHLY, CDR2 FYNNEI. The V end was cut by 2 bases, the J end by 1 base, with 9 bases between. The CDR3 has 14 amino acids. The DNA for the CDR3 is TGTGCCAGCAGTGAAATCGGCACTTCCTACGAGCAGTACTTC. Translating gives CASSEIGTSYEQYF.

The chain uses TRBV10-3 and TRBJ2-7; a weak D match, TRBD2 (6 bases). The CDR3 sequence is 15 residues long. Germline V gene data show CDR1 as ENHRY and CDR2 as SYGVKD. With 3 bases removed from V and 0 bases from J, the gap between germline ends came to 12 bases. Here the CDR3 DNA reads TGTGCCATCAGTGAAAATAGCGGCAGCTCCTACGAGCAGTACTTC. Protein: CAISENSGSSYEQYF.

This clone is a singleton in its sample. The chain uses TRBV7-8 and TRBJ1-3, with D possibly matching TRBD1 (5 bases). The V gene lost 3 bases and the J gene lost 3 bases, with 9 bases spanning the gap. CDR3 length: 14 amino acids. Germline V gene data show CDR1 as SGHVS and CDR2 as FQNEAQ. The CDR3 nucleotides read TGTGCCAGCAGCTTCCGGGGGGATGGAAACACCATATATTTT. Protein: CASSFRGDGNTIYF.

The rearrangement joins TRBV30 to TRBJ2-7; TRBD2 is a possible D gene (5 bases). CDR3 length equals 14 residues. V lost 1 base to trimming and J lost 1 base, with 11 bases between them. CDR1 and CDR2 (germline): GTSNPN, SVGIG (reference sequence). The CDR3 loop is CAWSGLSISYEQYF. The CDR3 DNA follows: TGTGCCTGGAGTGGACTATCCATATCCTACGAGCAGTACTTC.

CDR3 amino acids: CASSNLGLAHEQYF. The CDR3 region has the DNA TGTGCCAGCAGCAATCTCGGACTAGCCCACGAGCAGTACTTC. The chain is built from TRBV27 and TRBJ2-7; 8 bases line up with TRBD2. The CDR3 sequence is 14 residues long. Trimming took 6 bases from V and 5 from J; bases not matched to a gene: 9. From germline, CDR1 is MNHEY and CDR2 SMNVEV (reference sequence).

This chain connects TRBV5-4 to TRBJ2-1; D is unresolved. V was trimmed by 2 bases and J by 12 bases, leaving 18 bases between them. Germline assignment: CDR1 SGHNT and CDR2 YYREEE (reference sequence). This CDR3 is built from 14 residues. The CDR3 sequence: CASSFSGASRWQFF. Here the CDR3 DNA reads TGTGCCAGCAGCTTTTCGGGCGCTAGTCGGTGGCAGTTCTTC. Full variable domain (missing parts from reference TRBV5-4 and TRBJ2-1): ETGVTQSPTHLIKTRGQQVTLRCSSQSGHNTVSWYQQALGQGPQFIFQYYREEENGRGNFPPRFSGLQFPNYSSELNVNALELDDSALYLCASSFSGASRWQFFGPGTRLTVL.

The chain has TRBV6-4 and TRBJ2-6, with unresolved D. The germline V gene has CDR1 MRHNA and CDR2 SNTAGT. Trimming removed 4 bases from V and 0 bases from J, with 10 bases in between. This CDR3 has 16 residues. CDR3 bases: TGTGCCAGCAGTGGAGGCGCAAGCTCTGGGGCCAACGTCCTGACTTTC. This sequence encodes CASSGGASSGANVLTF.